These 7 T cell receptor beta chains were all obtained from the same sample, sequenced in a study of T cell repertoires and HLA-DP antigens. These TCRs are of unknown antigen specificity. The assay was immunoSEQ multiplex PCR, and TCRdb's table has in-frame clones only and misses some. The sample has over 100,000 clones; 80% to 95% are singletons. Sequenced: CD4+ T cells from PBMCs. These receptors all come from a young woman in good health and CMV-seronegative.

The chain uses TRBV30 and TRBJ2-3; D remains unclear. V gave up 0 bases and J gave up 11 bases, with 15 bases separating them. CDR3 size: 13 residues. CDR1 GTSNPN and CDR2 SVGIG come from the germline V gene (reference sequence). CDR3 coding DNA: TGTGCCTGGAGTGTGCACACCGGCCTTTGGCAGTATTTT. It yields the protein CAWSVHTGLWQYF.

The V gene is TRBV29-1, the J gene TRBJ1-2; the D gene is possibly TRBD1 (5 bases). CDR1 SQVTM and CDR2 ANQGSEA come from the germline V gene. V lost 8 bases and J 4 bases, leaving 14 bases between the germline ends. The CDR3 totals 12 residues. DNA of the CDR3: TGCAGCTGTTTTGGGGGTGCCTATGGCTACACCTTC. Translation gives CSCFGGAYGYTF.

The rearrangement joins TRBV29-1 to TRBJ1-1; 8 bases are a match to TRBD1. Germline loops: CDR1 SQVTM, CDR2 ANQGSEA. After removal of 5 bases from V and 6 bases from J, the junction contained 5 bases not matched to a gene. This CDR3 spans 12 amino acids. The CDR3 loop reads CSVTSDRAEAFF. The CDR3 region has the DNA TGCAGCGTTACATCGGACAGGGCTGAAGCTTTCTTT.

A single count supports this clone. The CDR3 reads CASSPQMAGELFF. The CDR3 bases are TGTGCCAGCAGCCCCCAGATGGCCGGGGAGCTGTTTTTT. V is TRBV7-3 and J is TRBJ2-2; unclear D gene. Germline loops: CDR1 SGHTA, CDR2 FQGTGA. Trimming shortened V by 5 bases and J by 6 bases, and 10 bases separated the two germline ends. The CDR3 is made up of 13 amino acids.

Points on this clone: This same CDR3 is encoded by further DNA sequences in the sample. V usage is TRBV2 and J usage is TRBJ1-2; no definite D call. CDR3 length: 13 amino acids. Germline V CDR1 and CDR2: SNHLY, FYNNEI. Trimming removed 2 bases from V and 4 bases from J, with 8 bases in between. CDR3 in amino acids: CASSESQVYGYTF. CDR3 sequence (DNA): TGTGCCAGCAGTGAAAGCCAGGTCTATGGCTACACCTTC.

The chain combines TRBV29-1 with TRBJ2-1; TRBD1 aligns across 10 bases. CDR1 is SQVTM and CDR2 is ANQGSEA in the germline V gene. This CDR3 is built from 15 residues. V lost 7 bases, J lost 0 bases, and 6 bases stayed unmatched. In nucleotides, the CDR3 is TGCAGCGGCGGACAGGGGGGTCTCTCCTACAATGAGCAGTTCTTC. This translates into CSGGQGGLSYNEQFF.

The chain links TRBV18 to TRBJ2-3; D is tentatively TRBD1 or TRBD2 (5 bases each). Trimming removed 2 bases at V and 0 bases at J, with 12 bases between. This CDR3 is 16 amino acids long. CDR1 KGHSH and CDR2 LQKENI come from the germline V gene. The DNA of the CDR3 is TGTGCCAGCTCACCAGGGACGGGGTCCAGCACAGATACGCAGTATTTT. As protein: CASSPGTGSSTDTQYF.